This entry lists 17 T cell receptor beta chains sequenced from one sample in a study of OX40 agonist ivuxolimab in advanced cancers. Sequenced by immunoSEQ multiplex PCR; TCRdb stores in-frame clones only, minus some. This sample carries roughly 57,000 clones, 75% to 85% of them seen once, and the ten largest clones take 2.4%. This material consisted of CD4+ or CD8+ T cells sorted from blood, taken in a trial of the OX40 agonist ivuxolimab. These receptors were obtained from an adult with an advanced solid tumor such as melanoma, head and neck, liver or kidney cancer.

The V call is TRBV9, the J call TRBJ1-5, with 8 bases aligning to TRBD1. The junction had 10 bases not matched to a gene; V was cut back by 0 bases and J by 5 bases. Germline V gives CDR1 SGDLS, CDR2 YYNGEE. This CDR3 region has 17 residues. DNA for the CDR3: TGTGCCAGCAGCGTAGTTCGGTTTGACAGGGGAGATCAGCCCCAGCATTTT. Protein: CASSVVRFDRGDQPQHF.

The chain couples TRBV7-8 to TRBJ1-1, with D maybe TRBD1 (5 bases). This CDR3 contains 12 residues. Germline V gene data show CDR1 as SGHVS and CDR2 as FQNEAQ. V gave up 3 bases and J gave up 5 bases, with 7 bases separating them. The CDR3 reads CASSLGTTEAFF. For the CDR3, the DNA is TGTGCCAGCAGCTTGGGGACGACTGAAGCTTTCTTT.

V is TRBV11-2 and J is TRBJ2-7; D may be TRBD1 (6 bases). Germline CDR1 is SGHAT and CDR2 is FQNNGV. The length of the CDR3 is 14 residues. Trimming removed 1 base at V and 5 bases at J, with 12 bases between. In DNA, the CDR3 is TGTGCCAGCAGCTTAGTCAGGGGTACCAACGAGCAGTACTTC. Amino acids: CASSLVRGTNEQYF. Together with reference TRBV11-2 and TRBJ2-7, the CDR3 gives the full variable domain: EAGVAQSPRYKIIEKRQSVAFWCNPISGHATLYWYQQILGQGPKLLIQFQNNGVVDDSQLPKDRFSAERLKGVDSTLKIQPAKLEDSAVYLCASSLVRGTNEQYFGPGTRLTVT.

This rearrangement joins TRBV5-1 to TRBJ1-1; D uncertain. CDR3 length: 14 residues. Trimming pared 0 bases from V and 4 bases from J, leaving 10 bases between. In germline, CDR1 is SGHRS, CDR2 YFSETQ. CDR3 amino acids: CASSLGGPGTEAFF. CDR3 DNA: TGCGCCAGCAGCTTGGGAGGGCCTGGCACTGAAGCTTTCTTT.

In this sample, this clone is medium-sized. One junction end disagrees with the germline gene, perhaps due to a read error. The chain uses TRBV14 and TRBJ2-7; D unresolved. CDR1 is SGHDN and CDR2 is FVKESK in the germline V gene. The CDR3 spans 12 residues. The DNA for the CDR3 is TGTGCCAGCAGCCAAGATATAACTCTCGGTCCCTTC. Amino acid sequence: CASSQDITLGPF.

CDR3 nucleotides: TGTGCCAGCAGGCTGACGGGACTGCCCTACGAGCAGTACTTC. This encodes CASRLTGLPYEQYF. V gene TRBV14 combines with J gene TRBJ2-7, with D tentatively TRBD2 (6 bases). This CDR3 spans 14 amino acids. Germline-derived CDR1 and CDR2 are SGHDN and FVKESK. Trimming pared 6 bases from V and 2 bases from J, leaving 14 bases between.

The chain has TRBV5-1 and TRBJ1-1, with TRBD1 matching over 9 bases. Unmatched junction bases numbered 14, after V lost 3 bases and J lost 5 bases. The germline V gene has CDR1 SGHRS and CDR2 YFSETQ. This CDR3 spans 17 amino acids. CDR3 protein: CASSYGQGRGEDTEAFF. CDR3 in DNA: TGCGCCAGCAGCTACGGACAGGGGAGAGGAGAGGATACTGAAGCTTTCTTT.

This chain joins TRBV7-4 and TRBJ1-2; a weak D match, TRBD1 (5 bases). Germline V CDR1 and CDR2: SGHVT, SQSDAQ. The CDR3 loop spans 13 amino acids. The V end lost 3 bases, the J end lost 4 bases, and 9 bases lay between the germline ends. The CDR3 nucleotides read TGTGCCAGCAGCTTGTGCAGGGTCTATGGCTACACCTTC. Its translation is CASSLCRVYGYTF.

The CDR3 spells CASSPGQGRFQPQHF. In DNA, the CDR3 is TGTGCCAGCTCACCGGGACAGGGTAGGTTTCAGCCCCAGCATTTT. The genes are TRBV18 and TRBJ1-5; 9 bases are a match to TRBD1. J lost 6 bases, V lost 3 bases, and 6 bases had no gene match. The CDR3 extends over 15 amino acids. Germline assignment: CDR1 KGHSH and CDR2 LQKENI. The variable domain in full, with the rest retrieved from reference TRBV18 and TRBJ1-5, is NAGVMQNPRHLVRRRGQEARLRCSPMKGHSHVYWYRQLPEEGLKFMVYLQKENIIDESGMPKERFSAEFPKEGPSILRIQQVVRGDSAAYFCASSPGQGRFQPQHFGDGTRLSIL.

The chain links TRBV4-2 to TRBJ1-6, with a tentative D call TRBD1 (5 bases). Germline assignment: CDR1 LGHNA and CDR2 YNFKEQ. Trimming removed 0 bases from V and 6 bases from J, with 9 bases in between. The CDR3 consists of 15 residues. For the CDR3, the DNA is TGTGCCAGCAGCCAAGACAGGGCGCCTAATTCACCCCTCCACTTT. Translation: CASSQDRAPNSPLHF.

This chain's CDR3 is CASSTGTGGTGELFF. The DNA for the CDR3 is TGTGCCAGTAGTACCGGGACAGGGGGGACCGGGGAGCTGTTTTTT. The genes are TRBV19 and TRBJ2-2; the match to TRBD1 covers 11 bases. The CDR3 is made up of 15 amino acids. Germline CDR1 LNHDA, CDR2 SQIVND (reference sequence). V shed 4 bases, J shed 5 bases, and the junction held 3 bases outside the gene matches.

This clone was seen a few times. The CDR3 DNA reads TGTGCCAGCAGTTACTCGATTAGGGCGAAGAGTTCACCCCTCCACTTT. Protein: CASSYSIRAKSSPLHF. The chain couples TRBV6-5 to TRBJ1-6; D ambiguous. CDR3 length equals 16 residues. The germline CDR1 and CDR2 sequences are MNHEY and SVGAGI. Between the trimmed V and J ends, which lost 0 bases and 9 bases, there was a span of 15 bases.

For the CDR3, the DNA is TGTGCCAGCAGGGGACCTGTAGGTAATTCACCCCTCCACTTT. Translating it yields CASRGPVGNSPLHF. The V call is TRBV2, the J call TRBJ1-6, with D possibly being TRBD1 (5 bases). CDR3 length: 14 amino acids. Germline V CDR1 and CDR2: SNHLY, FYNNEI. V gave up 6 bases and J gave up 6 bases, with 12 bases separating them.

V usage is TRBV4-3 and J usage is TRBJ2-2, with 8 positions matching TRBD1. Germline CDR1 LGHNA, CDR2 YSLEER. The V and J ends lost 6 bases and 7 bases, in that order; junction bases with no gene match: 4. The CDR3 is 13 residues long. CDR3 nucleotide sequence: TGCGCCAGCAGTCAGGGGGCCGGCGGGGAGCTGTTTTTT. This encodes CASSQGAGGELFF.

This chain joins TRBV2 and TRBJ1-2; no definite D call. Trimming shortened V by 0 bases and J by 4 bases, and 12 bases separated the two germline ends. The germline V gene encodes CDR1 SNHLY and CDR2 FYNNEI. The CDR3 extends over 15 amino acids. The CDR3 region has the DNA TGTGCCAGCAGTGAAGCACAATCGGGGATCTATGGCTACACCTTC. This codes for CASSEAQSGIYGYTF.

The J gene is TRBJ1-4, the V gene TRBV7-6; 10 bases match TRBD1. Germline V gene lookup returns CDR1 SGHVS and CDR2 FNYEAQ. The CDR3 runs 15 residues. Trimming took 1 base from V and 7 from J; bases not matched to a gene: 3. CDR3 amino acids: CASSLGGTGVEKLFF. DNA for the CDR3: TGTGCCAGCAGCTTAGGCGGGACAGGGGTTGAAAAACTGTTTTTT.

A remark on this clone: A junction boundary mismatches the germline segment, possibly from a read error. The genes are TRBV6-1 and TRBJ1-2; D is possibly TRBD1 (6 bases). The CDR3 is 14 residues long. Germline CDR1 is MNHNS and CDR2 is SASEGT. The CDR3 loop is CAISDMMETGVNTF. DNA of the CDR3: TGTGCCATCAGTGATATGATGGAGACAGGAGTTAACACCTTC.